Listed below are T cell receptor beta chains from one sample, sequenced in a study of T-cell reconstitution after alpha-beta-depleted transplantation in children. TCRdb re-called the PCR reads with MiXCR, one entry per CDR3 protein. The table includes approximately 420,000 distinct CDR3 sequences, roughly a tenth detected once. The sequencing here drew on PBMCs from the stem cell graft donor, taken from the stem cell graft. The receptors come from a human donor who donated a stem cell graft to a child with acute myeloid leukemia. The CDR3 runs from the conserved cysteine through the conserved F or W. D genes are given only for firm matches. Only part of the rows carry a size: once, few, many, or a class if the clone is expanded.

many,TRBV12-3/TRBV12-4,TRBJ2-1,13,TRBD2,CASSVSGNNEQFF,TGTGCCAGCAGTGTTAGCGGGAACAATGAGCAGTTCTTC
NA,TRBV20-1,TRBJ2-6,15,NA,CSAREQNSGANVLTF,TGCAGTGCTAGAGAACAGAACTCTGGGGCCAACGTCCTGACTTTC
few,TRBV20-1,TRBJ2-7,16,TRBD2,CSARGTSGQKAYEQYF,TGCAGTGCTAGGGGGACTAGCGGTCAGAAGGCCTACGAGCAGTACTTC
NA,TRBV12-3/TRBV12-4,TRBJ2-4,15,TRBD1,CASRLEGQGKNIQYF,TGTGCCAGCAGACTAGAAGGACAGGGGAAAAACATTCAGTACTTC
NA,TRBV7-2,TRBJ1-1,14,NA,CASSLDVMNTEAFF,TGTGCCAGCAGCCTCGACGTTATGAACACTGAAGCTTTCTTT
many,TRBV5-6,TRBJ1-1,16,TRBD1,CASEGGTGVFGTEAFF,TGTGCCAGCGAAGGGGGGACAGGGGTATTTGGGACTGAAGCTTTCTTT
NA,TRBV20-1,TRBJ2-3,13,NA,CSARDSLGDTQYF,TGCAGTGCTAGAGATTCGTTAGGGGATACGCAGTATTTT
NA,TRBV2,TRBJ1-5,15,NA,CASTSEGGAGQPQHF,TGTGCCAGCACCTCTGAGGGGGGGGCTGGACAGCCCCAGCATTTT
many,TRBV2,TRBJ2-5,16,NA,CASSEGGRGPQETQYF,TGTGCCAGCAGTGAAGGGGGCCGGGGGCCTCAAGAGACCCAGTACTTC
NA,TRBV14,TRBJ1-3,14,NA,CASSPSRSGNTIYF,TGTGCCAGCAGCCCTTCCCGCTCTGGAAACACCATATATTTT
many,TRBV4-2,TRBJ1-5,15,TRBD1,CASSQGGTGGQPQHF,TGTGCCAGCAGCCAAGGTGGGACAGGTGGACAGCCCCAGCATTTT
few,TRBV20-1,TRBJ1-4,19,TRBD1,CSARPTGVGGGKVNEKLFF,TGCAGTGCTAGGCCTACAGGGGTAGGAGGAGGGAAGGTTAATGAAAAACTGTTTTTT
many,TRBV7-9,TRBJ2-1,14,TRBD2,CASKDQRELHEQFF,TGTGCCAGCAAGGATCAGCGGGAGTTGCATGAGCAGTTCTTC
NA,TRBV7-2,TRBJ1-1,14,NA,CASSLVQPGGEAFF,TGTGCCAGCAGCTTAGTCCAACCGGGGGGCGAAGCTTTCTTT
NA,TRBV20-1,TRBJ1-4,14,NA,CSARENTGYEKLFF,TGCAGTGCTAGAGAGAATACAGGATATGAAAAACTGTTTTTT
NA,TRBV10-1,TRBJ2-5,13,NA,CASSEGGEETQYF,TGCGCCAGCAGTGAAGGAGGGGAAGAGACCCAGTACTTC
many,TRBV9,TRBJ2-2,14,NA,CASSGRGNTGELFF,TGTGCCAGCAGCGGCAGGGGGAACACCGGGGAGCTGTTTTTT
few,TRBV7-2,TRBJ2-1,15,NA,CASSLVSGGDNEQFF,TGTGCCAGCAGCTTAGTGTCGGGGGGCGACAATGAGCAGTTCTTC
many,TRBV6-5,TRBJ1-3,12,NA,CASSNNGNTIYF,TGTGCCAGCAGTAATAACGGAAACACCATATATTTT
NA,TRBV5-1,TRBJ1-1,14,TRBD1,CASKRDRGDTEAFF,TGCGCCAGCAAAAGGGACAGGGGCGACACTGAAGCTTTCTTT
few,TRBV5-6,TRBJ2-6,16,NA,CASSLDAHSGANVLTF,TGTGCCAGCAGCTTGGATGCACACTCTGGGGCCAACGTCCTGACTTTC
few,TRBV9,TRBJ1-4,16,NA,CASSVGNRGMKEKLFF,TGTGCCAGCAGCGTAGGGAATCGTGGAATGAAGGAAAAACTGTTTTTT